A selection of T cell receptor beta chains follows, all from one sample in a study of PD-L1 blockade in urothelial cancer. The data were produced by immunoSEQ multiplex PCR, yet TCRdb's version contains in-frame clones alone and is incomplete. The sample records 30,000 to 40,000 clones, 85% being singletons. Material: PBMCs, obtained around atezolizumab (anti-PD-L1) treatment. Receptors originate from a man at least 80 years old with urothelial cancer. Each CDR3 is given with its conserved first and last residue. D genes are given only for firm matches. Only some rows state a clone size, as once, few, many or a class for expanded clones.

TRBJ1-2,NA,TRBV5-1,NA,TGCGCCAGCAGCTCGGGGGACCGGAGGTCTGGCTACACCTTC,CASSSGDRRSGYTF
TRBJ2-7,NA,TRBV27,once,TGTGCCAGCAGTGTTAACTCCTACGAGCAGTACTTC,CASSVNSYEQYF
TRBJ1-1,TRBD1,TRBV7-9,NA,TGTGCCAGCACCAAACAGGGGGTCACTGAAGCTTTCTTT,CASTKQGVTEAFF
TRBJ1-1,NA,TRBV15,NA,TGTGCCACCAGCAGAGCAGGGAACACTGAAGCTTTCTTT,CATSRAGNTEAFF
TRBJ2-5,TRBD1,TRBV19,NA,TGTGCCAGTAGTAACAGGGGAGAGACCCAGTACTTC,CASSNRGETQYF
TRBJ2-3,NA,TRBV14,NA,TGTGCCAGCAGCACCACGGGAGATACGCAGTATTTT,CASSTTGDTQYF
TRBJ1-2,NA,TRBV6-1,NA,TGTGCCAGCAGTACTCGGGACACGGCAGGTGGCTACACCTTC,CASSTRDTAGGYTF
TRBJ2-7,NA,TRBV4-1,NA,TGCGCCAGCAGCCAAGGGGACTCGTGGGAGCAGTACTTC,CASSQGDSWEQYF
TRBJ1-1,TRBD1,TRBV6-1,NA,TGTGCCAGCAGTGAGGGCAGGGGGCATCAAGCTTTCTTT,CASSEGRGHQAFF
TRBJ2-5,NA,TRBV18,few,TGTGCCAGCTCACTCCAGGGGCACCAAGAGACCCAGTACTTC,CASSLQGHQETQYF
TRBJ2-7,NA,TRBV6-1,NA,TGTGCCAGCAGTGAGAATAGGGGCCTCTCCTACGAGCAGTACTTC,CASSENRGLSYEQYF
TRBJ2-7,TRBD1,TRBV5-4,NA,TGTGCCAGCAGCTCTACGCCACAGGGGGCCCACGAGCAGTACTTC,CASSSTPQGAHEQYF
TRBJ1-1,NA,TRBV13,few,TGTGCCAGCAGCCTCGGCGGCCCGAACACTGAAGCTTTCTTT,CASSLGGPNTEAFF
TRBJ1-1,NA,TRBV30,NA,TGTGCCTGGAGTGGAATTGGGGCCCGGAACACTGAAGCTTTCTTT,CAWSGIGARNTEAFF
TRBJ1-2,TRBD1,TRBV28,NA,TGTGCCAGCAGTTGGGGGACAGGGAACTATGGCTACACCTTC,CASSWGTGNYGYTF
TRBJ2-5,TRBD2,TRBV7-9,NA,TGTGCCAGCGCAGCTAGCGGGCAACCGATCCATGAGACCCAGTACTTC,CASAASGQPIHETQYF
TRBJ1-4,NA,TRBV6-6,NA,TGTGCCAGCGGCGGGTTGCCTAATGAAAAACTGTTTTTT,CASGGLPNEKLFF
TRBJ1-1,TRBD1,TRBV6-6,NA,TGTGCCAGCAGAAGAGGGGCCGACAGGGCAGCTTTCTTT,CASRRGADRAAFF
TRBJ1-3,NA,TRBV28,NA,TGTGCCAGCAGTTTGACAGCAAAGGGAAACACCATATATTTT,CASSLTAKGNTIYF
TRBJ2-3,TRBD2,TRBV27,NA,TGTGCCAGTAGACTAGCGGGAGGGCAGGGGGGCACAGATACGCAGTATTTT,CASRLAGGQGGTDTQYF
TRBJ2-5,TRBD2,TRBV6-1,once,TGTGCCAGCAGCCCGGGGGGGGCCCAGTACTTC,CASSPGGAQYF
TRBJ2-7,NA,TRBV30,NA,TGTGCCTGGAGCCAAAGTGCGACTAGTGGGTCCTACGAGCAGTACTTC,CAWSQSATSGSYEQYF
TRBJ2-2,NA,TRBV28,NA,TGTGCCAGCAACCTTGACAGTTGGGCCGGGGAGCTGTTTTTT,CASNLDSWAGELFF
TRBJ2-1,NA,TRBV18,once,TGTGCCAGCTCACCGGACATCGAGCAGTTCTTC,CASSPDIEQFF
TRBJ2-7,TRBD1,TRBV27,NA,TGTGCCAGCAGTTTACGAGCCCCTAGGACAGGGCTCTCCTACGAGCAGTACTTC,CASSLRAPRTGLSYEQYF
TRBJ2-6,NA,TRBV5-6,NA,TGTGCCAGCAGCTTGGGAGGGGGATGGCGGGGGGCCAACGTCCTGACTTTC,CASSLGGGWRGANVLTF
TRBJ2-7,TRBD1,TRBV11-2,NA,TGTGCCAGCAGCTCCGGGACAGGAAACTACGAGCAGTACTTC,CASSSGTGNYEQYF
TRBJ2-3,NA,TRBV7-2,few,TGTGCCAGCAGCTTTTCGAAGAAGGAGGCGCGCACAGATACGCAGTATTTT,CASSFSKKEARTDTQYF
TRBJ2-7,NA,TRBV12-5,NA,TGTGCTAGTGGTTTGGAGGGTCAGGGCTCGAAGGGCAGCTCCTACGAGCAGTACTTC,CASGLEGQGSKGSSYEQYF
TRBJ2-6,NA,TRBV29-1,NA,TGCAGCGTTGGGGCCATCCCAGGGGCCAACGTCCTGACTTTC,CSVGAIPGANVLTF
TRBJ1-1,TRBD1,TRBV5-1,once,TGCGCCAGCAGATCAGGGGGTTCGTCCACTGAAGCTTTCTTT,CASRSGGSSTEAFF
TRBJ2-5,TRBD2,TRBV2,NA,TGTGCCAGCAGTCCCCCCCCTTGGACTAGCGGGAGGGTTAGGGAGACCCAGTACTTC,CASSPPPWTSGRVRETQYF
TRBJ1-3,TRBD1,TRBV7-2,NA,TGTGCCAGCAGCTTAGGGACAGGGGGCGGAAACACCATATATTTT,CASSLGTGGGNTIYF
TRBJ1-2,NA,TRBV7-2,few,TGTGCCAGCAGCTTAGCCGGGTACGGCTACACCTTC,CASSLAGYGYTF
TRBJ2-7,NA,TRBV7-9,NA,TGTGCCAGCAGCTTAGGTACTAGCAGCGACGAGCAGTACTTC,CASSLGTSSDEQYF
TRBJ1-5,TRBD1,TRBV2,medium-sized,TGTGCCAGCAGTGAAGACAGGGGTCACTATCAGCCCCAGCATTTT,CASSEDRGHYQPQHF
TRBJ2-3,TRBD2,TRBV7-2,NA,TGTGCCAGCAGCCCCCGACTAGCGGGGGCCGGAGCTACGCAGTATTTT,CASSPRLAGAGATQYF
TRBJ2-6,NA,TRBV30,NA,TGTGCCTGGAGTCACAGCTCTGGGGCCAACGTCCTGACTTTC,CAWSHSSGANVLTF
TRBJ2-1,TRBD2,TRBV30,NA,TGTGCCTGCAATAAGGGGAGACTAGCGGACTACAATGAGCAGTTCTTC,CACNKGRLADYNEQFF
TRBJ2-6,NA,TRBV5-1,NA,TGCGCCAGCGGTTTGGGTTCAGGGGCCAACGTCCTGACTTTC,CASGLGSGANVLTF
TRBJ1-2,TRBD1,TRBV6-5,NA,TGTGCCAGCAGTACCAAGGGGGCTCTGAGCGGCTACACCTTC,CASSTKGALSGYTF
TRBJ2-1,TRBD2,TRBV6-4,NA,TGTGCCAGCAGTGATCTTCTAGCGGGGATGGGTGAGCAGTTCTTC,CASSDLLAGMGEQFF
TRBJ1-3,TRBD1,TRBV7-9,few,TGTGCCAGCAGCTTAGCGTCAGGGGGATTCATCGGAAACACCATATATTTT,CASSLASGGFIGNTIYF
TRBJ2-1,TRBD2,TRBV18,few,TGTGCCAGCTCACCATACACCCAGCGGGAGGAGGTTGAGCAGTTCTTC,CASSPYTQREEVEQFF
TRBJ1-5,NA,TRBV12-5,NA,TGTGCTAGTGGGATAGATGAGCCCCAGCATTTT,CASGIDEPQHF
TRBJ1-2,TRBD1,TRBV2,NA,TGTGCCAGCAGTGAGGGACAGAGCCCCTATGGCTACACCTTC,CASSEGQSPYGYTF
TRBJ2-7,TRBD1,TRBV6-1,NA,TGTGCCAGCAGTGAGTGGGGACAGGGTTCCTACGAGCAGTACTTC,CASSEWGQGSYEQYF
TRBJ2-7,NA,TRBV7-2,NA,TGTGCCAGCAGCTTAGCTCAGGGGAAATCTGAGCAGTACTTC,CASSLAQGKSEQYF
TRBJ1-4,NA,TRBV14,NA,TGTGCCAGCAGCCCCGCGGGCTATGCAACTAATGAAAAACTGTTTTTT,CASSPAGYATNEKLFF